A single sample gave rise to the 5 T cell receptor beta chains below, sequenced in a study of early T cells in non-severe SARS-CoV-2 infection. TCRdb called the 5' RACE reads again in MiXCR, with one record for every CDR3 protein. The sample gives about 64,000 distinct CDR3 sequences, about 11% of which show up once; 2.9% is in the top ten. The sample consisted of whole blood, taken at baseline. Receptors were obtained from an adult who was a healthcare worker with PCR-confirmed SARS-CoV-2 infection or an uninfected control (not recorded which).

This clonotype has at least ten counts. This chain joins TRBV10-3 and TRBJ2-5; the D gene is possibly TRBD1 (6 bases). The CDR3 runs to 12 residues. Germline values: CDR1 ENHRY, CDR2 SYGVKD. V lost 4 bases to trimming and J lost 3 bases, with 6 bases between them. The CDR3 DNA sequence: TGTGCCATCAGTGGGACAGAAGAGACCCAGTACTTC. Translated: CAISGTEETQYF.

This clonotype has just a few counts. V gene TRBV11-3 combines with J gene TRBJ2-2; 9 bases are a match to TRBD2. Germline CDR1 SGHNT, CDR2 YENEEA. Unmatched junction bases numbered 4, after V lost 4 bases and J lost 7 bases. The length of the CDR3 is 14 residues. Written as DNA, the CDR3 is TGTGCCAGCAGCTCGCAGCGGGGGGACGGGGAGCTGTTTTTT. It yields the protein CASSSQRGDGELFF. Complete variable domain (other parts from reference TRBV11-3 and TRBJ2-2): EAGVVQSPRYKIIEKKQPVAFWCNPISGHNTLYWYLQNLGQGPELLIRYENEEAVDDSQLPKDRFSAERLKGVDSTLKIQPAELGDSAVYLCASSSQRGDGELFFGEGSRLTVL.

Only a few counts were recorded for this clonotype. This sequence joins TRBV7-9 and TRBJ1-2; D is perhaps TRBD1 (6 bases). The CDR3 totals 15 residues. Trimming left V 5 bases short and J 8 bases short, with 21 bases between. Germline values: CDR1 SEHNR, CDR2 FQNEAQ (reference sequence). This chain's CDR3 is CASSPPGHGAGGYTF. Written as DNA, the CDR3 is TGTGCCAGCAGCCCACCGGGACACGGAGCGGGCGGCTACACCTTC.

Only a few counts were recorded for this clonotype. The rearrangement links TRBV6-1 to TRBJ2-7; D unresolved. CDR1 and CDR2 (germline): MNHNS, SASEGT. The CDR3 has 10 amino acids. Trimming took off 4 bases at V and 6 bases at J, with 4 bases between the two ends. CDR3 coding DNA: TGTGCCAGCAGTGTCTTCGAGCAGTACTTC. The encoded protein is CASSVFEQYF.

This clonotype was observed at least ten times. The rearrangement links TRBV6-6 to TRBJ2-2; TRBD2 matches 8 bases. The germline CDR1 and CDR2 sequences are MNHNY and SVGAGI (reference sequence). This CDR3 is built from 16 residues. The junction had 6 bases not matched to a gene; V was cut back by 4 bases and J by 2 bases. As DNA, the CDR3 is TGTGCCAGCAGTTCCCGAACTAGCGGCAACACCGGGGAGCTGTTTTTT. Amino acid sequence: CASSSRTSGNTGELFF.